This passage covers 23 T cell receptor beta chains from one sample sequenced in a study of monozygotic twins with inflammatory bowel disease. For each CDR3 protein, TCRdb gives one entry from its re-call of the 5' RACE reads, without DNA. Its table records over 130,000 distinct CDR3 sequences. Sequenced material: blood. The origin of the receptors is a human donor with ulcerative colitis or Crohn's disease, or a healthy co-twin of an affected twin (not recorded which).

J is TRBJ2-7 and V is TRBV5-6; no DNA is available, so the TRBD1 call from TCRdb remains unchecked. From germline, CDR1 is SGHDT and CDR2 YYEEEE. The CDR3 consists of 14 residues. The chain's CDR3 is CASSGGTVSYEQYF.

CDR3 loop: CASSLQVAGGLEQFF. The rearrangement joins TRBV5-1 to TRBJ2-1; TCRdb lists TRBD2, though no DNA is available to test this call. This CDR3 spans 15 amino acids. Per the germline V gene, CDR1 is SGHRS and CDR2 is YFSETQ.

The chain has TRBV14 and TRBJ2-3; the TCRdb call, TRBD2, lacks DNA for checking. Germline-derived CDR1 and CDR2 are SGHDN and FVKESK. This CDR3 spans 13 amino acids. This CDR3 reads CASSPHSGGHHLF.

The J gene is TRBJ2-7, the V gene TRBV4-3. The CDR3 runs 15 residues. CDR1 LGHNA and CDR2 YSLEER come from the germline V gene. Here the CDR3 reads CASSQTPMLVGEQYF.

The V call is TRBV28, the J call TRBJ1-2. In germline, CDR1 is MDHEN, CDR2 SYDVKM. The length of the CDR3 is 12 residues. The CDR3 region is CASSLAGYGYTF.

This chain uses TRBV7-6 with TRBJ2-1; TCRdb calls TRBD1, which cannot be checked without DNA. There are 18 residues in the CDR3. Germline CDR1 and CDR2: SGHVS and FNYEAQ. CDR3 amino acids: CASSLSHFRDRLYNEQFF.

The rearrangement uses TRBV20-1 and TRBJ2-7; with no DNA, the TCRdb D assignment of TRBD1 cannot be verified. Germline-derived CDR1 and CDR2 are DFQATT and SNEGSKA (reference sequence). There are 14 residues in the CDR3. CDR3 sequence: CSASHRDRGDEQYF.

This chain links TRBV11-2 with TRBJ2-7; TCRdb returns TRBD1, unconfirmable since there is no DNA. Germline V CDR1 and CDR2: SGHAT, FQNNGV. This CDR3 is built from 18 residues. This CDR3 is CASSSRGTPAPSYYEQYF.

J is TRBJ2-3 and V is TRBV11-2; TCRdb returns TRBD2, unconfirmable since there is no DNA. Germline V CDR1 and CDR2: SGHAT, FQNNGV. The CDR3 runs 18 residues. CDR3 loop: CASSFTFSGGALTDTQYF. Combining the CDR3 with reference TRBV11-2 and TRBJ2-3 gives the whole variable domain EAGVAQSPRYKIIEKRQSVAFWCNPISGHATLYWYQQILGQGPKLLIQFQNNGVVDDSQLPKDRFSAERLKGVDSTLKIQPAKLEDSAVYLCASSFTFSGGALTDTQYFGPGTRLTVL.

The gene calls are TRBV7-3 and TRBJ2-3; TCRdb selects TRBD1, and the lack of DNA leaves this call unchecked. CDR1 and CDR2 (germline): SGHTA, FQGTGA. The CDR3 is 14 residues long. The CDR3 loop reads CASSPTPAWDTQYF.

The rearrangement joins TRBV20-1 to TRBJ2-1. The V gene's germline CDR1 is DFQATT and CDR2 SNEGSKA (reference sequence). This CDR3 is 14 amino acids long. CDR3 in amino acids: CSARDWSSYNEQFF.

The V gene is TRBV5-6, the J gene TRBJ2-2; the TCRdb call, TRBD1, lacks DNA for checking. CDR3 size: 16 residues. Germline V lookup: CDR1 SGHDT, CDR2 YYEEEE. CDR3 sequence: CASSLAGQGIPGELFF.

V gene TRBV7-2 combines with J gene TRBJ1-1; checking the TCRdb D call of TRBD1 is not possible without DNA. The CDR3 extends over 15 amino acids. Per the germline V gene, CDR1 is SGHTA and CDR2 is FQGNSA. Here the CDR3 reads CASSLSWGLSTEAFF.

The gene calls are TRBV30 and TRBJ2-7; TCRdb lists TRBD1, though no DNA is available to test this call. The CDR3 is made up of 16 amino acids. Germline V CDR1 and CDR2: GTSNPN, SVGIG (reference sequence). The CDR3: CAGVPPRDRGRYEQYF.

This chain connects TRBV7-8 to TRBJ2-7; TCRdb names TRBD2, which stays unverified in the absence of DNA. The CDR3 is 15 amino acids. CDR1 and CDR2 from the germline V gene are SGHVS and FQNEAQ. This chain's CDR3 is CASSVTSGGAYEQYF. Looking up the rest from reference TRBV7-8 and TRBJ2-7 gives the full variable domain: GAGVSQSPRYKVAKRGQDVALRCDPISGHVSLFWYQQALGQGPEFLTYFQNEAQLDKSGLPSDRFFAERPEGSVSTLKIQRTQQEDSAVYLCASSVTSGGAYEQYFGPGTRLTVT.

The CDR3 is CASSLLRGGQYF. This rearrangement joins TRBV28 to TRBJ2-7. Germline assignment: CDR1 MDHEN and CDR2 SYDVKM. CDR3 length equals 12 residues.

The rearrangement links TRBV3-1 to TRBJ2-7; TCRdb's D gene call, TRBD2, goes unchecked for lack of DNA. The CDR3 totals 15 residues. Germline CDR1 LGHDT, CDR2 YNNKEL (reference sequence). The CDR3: CASSLSGGDSYEQYF.

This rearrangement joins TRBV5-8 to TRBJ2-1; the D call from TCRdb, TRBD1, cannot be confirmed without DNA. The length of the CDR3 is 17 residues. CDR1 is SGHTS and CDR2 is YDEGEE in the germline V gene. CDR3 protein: CASSLMLTVEPYNEQFF.

CDR3 residues: CASSHSAGGVTGELFF. The chain has TRBV7-3 and TRBJ2-2; TCRdb selects TRBD2, and the lack of DNA leaves this call unchecked. CDR1 is SGHTA and CDR2 is FQGTGA in the germline V gene. CDR3 length equals 16 residues. Full variable domain (remainder filled in from reference TRBV7-3 and TRBJ2-2): GAGVSQTPSNKVTEKGKYVELRCDPISGHTALYWYRQSLGQGPEFLIYFQGTGAADDSGLPNDRFFAVRPEGSVSTLKIQRTERGDSAVYLCASSHSAGGVTGELFFGEGSRLTVL.

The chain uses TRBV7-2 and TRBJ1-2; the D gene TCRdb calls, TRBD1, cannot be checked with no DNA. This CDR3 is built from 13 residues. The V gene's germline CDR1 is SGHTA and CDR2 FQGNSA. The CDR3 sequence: CASSPLTDYGYTF.

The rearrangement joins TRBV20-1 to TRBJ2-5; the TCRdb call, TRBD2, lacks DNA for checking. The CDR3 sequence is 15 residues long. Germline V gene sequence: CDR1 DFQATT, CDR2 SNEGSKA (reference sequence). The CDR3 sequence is CSAYYSGGSQETQYF.

The CDR3 is CASSFEGRYGNQPQHF. The chain has TRBV12-3 or TRBV12-4 and TRBJ1-5; as DNA is missing, the TRBD1 call by TCRdb cannot be tested. The CDR3 totals 16 residues.

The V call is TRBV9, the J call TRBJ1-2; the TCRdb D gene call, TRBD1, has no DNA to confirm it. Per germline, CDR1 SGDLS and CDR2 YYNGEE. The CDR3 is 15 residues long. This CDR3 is CASSNRDGNNYGYTF.